Listed here are 3 T cell receptor beta chains from one sample, sequenced in a study of OX40 agonist ivuxolimab in advanced cancers. Libraries were prepared by immunoSEQ multiplex PCR; TCRdb keeps only in-frame clonotypes and omits some of them. This table holds 60,000 to 70,000 clones, 86% found once. The sample consisted of CD4+ or CD8+ T cells sorted from blood, taken in a trial of the OX40 agonist ivuxolimab. Receptors originate from an adult with an advanced solid tumor such as melanoma, head and neck, liver or kidney cancer.

This chain links TRBV5-4 with TRBJ2-5, with TRBD2 matching over 9 bases. This CDR3 is 14 amino acids long. V trimming: 4 bases; J trimming: 6 bases; junction bases outside the gene matches: 7. CDR1 is SGHNT and CDR2 is YYREEE in the germline V gene (reference sequence). CDR3 region: CASSPYGLAQTQYF. As DNA, the CDR3 is TGTGCCAGCAGCCCCTATGGACTAGCGCAGACCCAGTACTTC.

The chain carries TRBV5-1 and TRBJ2-1; 8 bases fit TRBD2. Per the germline V gene, CDR1 is SGHRS and CDR2 is YFSETQ. V dropped 0 bases and J dropped 7; count of bases not matched to a gene: 3. CDR3 length equals 14 residues. This chain's CDR3 is CASSLEGLGNEQFF. Written as DNA, the CDR3 is TGCGCCAGCAGCTTGGAGGGACTAGGGAATGAGCAGTTCTTC.

This chain links TRBV18 with TRBJ1-2, with D possibly being TRBD1 (6 bases). The CDR3 consists of 13 residues. In germline, CDR1 is KGHSH, CDR2 LQKENI. Deletions cut 0 bases from V and 6 bases from J, with 8 bases between. This CDR3 reads CASSPPGAHGYTF. The CDR3 region has the DNA TGTGCCAGCTCACCACCGGGGGCGCATGGCTACACCTTC. Full variable domain (missing parts from reference TRBV18 and TRBJ1-2): NAGVMQNPRHLVRRRGQEARLRCSPMKGHSHVYWYRQLPEEGLKFMVYLQKENIIDESGMPKERFSAEFPKEGPSILRIQQVVRGDSAAYFCASSPPGAHGYTFGSGTRLTVV.